A selection of T cell receptor beta chains follows, all from one sample in a study of T cells in Graves' hyperthyroidism and ophthalmopathy. TCRdb re-analysed the multiplex PCR reads in MiXCR, keeping a single row per CDR3 protein. This table holds approximately 590,000 distinct CDR3 sequences, 35% to 55% found once. The sample was peripheral blood or thyroid tissue (not recorded which). The receptors shown here come from a woman between 18 and 29 years old with Graves' hyperthyroidism. Both conserved end residues are part of each CDR3. Each record gives: J gene, clone size, CDR3 length, V gene, D gene, CDR3 protein, CDR3 DNA. The D gene is left open where the match is weak. Clone sizes are given selectively: once, few, many, or a class where the clone is expanded.

TRBJ2-7,.,16,TRBV6-6,TRBD1,CASSPLTGQVSYEQYF,TGTGCCAGCAGTCCCCTTACGGGACAGGTGTCCTACGAGCAGTACTTC
TRBJ2-5,.,11,TRBV24-1,.,CATSLGETQYF,TGTGCCACCAGCCTGGGAGAGACCCAGTACTTC
TRBJ2-7,few,15,TRBV12-3/TRBV12-4,TRBD1,CASSLFGTGAYEQYF,TGTGCCAGCAGTTTATTTGGGACAGGGGCCTACGAGCAGTACTTC
TRBJ2-5,.,16,TRBV5-5,TRBD1,CASSSTYRGLGETQYF,TGTGCCAGCAGCTCTACCTACAGGGGGCTAGGAGAGACCCAGTACTTC
TRBJ1-5,.,16,TRBV7-3,TRBD1,CASSPQKDRDHQPQHF,TGTGCCAGCAGCCCACAAAAGGACAGGGATCATCAGCCCCAGCATTTT
TRBJ1-2,.,13,TRBV5-1,TRBD1,CASSSTGTALYTF,TGCGCCAGCAGCTCGACAGGGACGGCTCTCTACACCTTC
TRBJ1-2,many,13,TRBV29-1,.,CSVEEMGGAGYTF,TGCAGCGTTGAAGAGATGGGAGGCGCTGGCTACACCTTC
TRBJ2-7,.,19,TRBV10-3,.,CAISDYSSLRGTSSYEQYF,TGTGCCATCAGTGACTATAGCAGTCTGCGGGGAACTAGCTCCTACGAGCAGTACTTC
TRBJ2-7,many,11,TRBV29-1,.,CSVEARDEQYF,TGCAGCGTTGAGGCCCGGGACGAGCAGTACTTC
TRBJ1-1,.,15,TRBV20-1,TRBD1,CSAREPGTGNTEAFF,TGCAGTGCTAGAGAACCCGGGACAGGGAACACTGAAGCTTTCTTT
TRBJ1-1,.,15,TRBV19,.,CASGIDRGLNTEAFF,TGTGCCAGTGGTATAGATCGGGGCCTGAACACTGAAGCTTTCTTT
TRBJ2-5,.,15,TRBV7-9,TRBD2,CASSQTSGSQETQYF,TGTGCCAGCAGTCAGACTAGCGGGTCGCAAGAGACCCAGTACTTC
TRBJ1-1,many,14,TRBV7-9,TRBD1,CASSLGQGLTEAFF,TGTGCCAGCAGCTTAGGACAGGGCTTAACTGAAGCTTTCTTT
TRBJ2-7,many,13,TRBV10-3,TRBD1,CAILTGFGYEQYF,TGTGCCATTCTGACAGGGTTTGGCTACGAGCAGTACTTC
TRBJ1-5,many,16,TRBV25-1,.,CASSEFPPSSNQPQHF,TGTGCCAGCAGTGAATTCCCACCCAGTAGCAATCAGCCCCAGCATTTT
TRBJ2-3,.,17,TRBV9,TRBD2,CASSARPLAGWSDTQYF,TGTGCCAGCAGCGCCCGCCCACTAGCGGGATGGTCAGATACGCAGTATTTT
TRBJ1-1,.,14,TRBV6-5,.,CASSEWLTNTEAFF,TGTGCCAGCAGTGAATGGCTGACGAACACTGAAGCTTTCTTT
TRBJ2-7,.,14,TRBV6-6,.,CASSEGGISNEQYF,TGTGCCAGCAGTGAAGGGGGAATCTCCAACGAGCAGTACTTC
TRBJ2-2,few,12,TRBV29-1,.,CSVEDRTGELFF,TGCAGCGTTGAAGATCGCACCGGGGAGCTGTTTTTT
TRBJ2-5,.,14,TRBV6-6,.,CASRPSTDEETQYF,TGTGCCAGCAGGCCATCGACAGACGAAGAGACCCAGTACTTC
TRBJ1-2,.,14,TRBV25-1,.,CASVETGTNYGYTF,TGTGCCAGCGTTGAAACAGGGACTAACTATGGCTACACCTTC
TRBJ1-2,.,17,TRBV5-1,.,CASSLSQEGWRNYGYTF,TGCGCCAGCAGCTTGAGTCAAGAGGGGTGGAGAAACTATGGCTACACCTTC
TRBJ2-5,.,15,TRBV9,TRBD2,CASSALLAGGETQYF,TGTGCCAGCAGCGCACTGCTAGCGGGAGGAGAGACCCAGTACTTC
TRBJ1-2,.,12,TRBV25-1,TRBD1,CASRDREDGYTF,TGTGCCAGCAGGGACAGGGAGGATGGCTACACCTTC
TRBJ1-2,few,15,TRBV5-6,.,CASSFRDTNIYGYTF,TGTGCCAGCAGTTTCCGGGACACCAACATCTATGGCTACACCTTC
TRBJ2-5,many,15,TRBV10-3,TRBD2,CAISEATGARGAQYF,TGTGCCATCAGTGAGGCCACCGGGGCGCGGGGGGCCCAGTACTTC
TRBJ2-1,once,15,TRBV6-5,TRBD1,CASSYQGQGDNEQFF,TGTGCCAGCAGTTACCAGGGACAGGGAGACAATGAGCAGTTCTTC
TRBJ2-2,few,15,TRBV7-8,TRBD2,CASSLRRERTGELFF,TGTGCCAGCAGCTTACGGCGGGAGAGAACCGGGGAGCTGTTTTTT
TRBJ1-2,.,17,TRBV29-1,.,CSVESVGRLAPNYDYTF,TGCAGCGTTGAATCTGTGGGGAGGCTCGCTCCTAACTATGACTACACCTTC
TRBJ1-5,.,13,TRBV29-1,.,CSVLRDKNQPQHF,TGCAGCGTTCTCCGGGATAAAAATCAGCCCCAGCATTTT
TRBJ1-2,.,10,TRBV29-1,.,CSVEDYGYTF,TGCAGCGTCGAAGACTATGGCTACACCTTC
TRBJ1-1,.,13,TRBV2,.,CASARGQNTEAFF,TGTGCCAGCGCGAGGGGCCAGAACACTGAAGCTTTCTTT
TRBJ1-3,many,14,TRBV5-6,.,CASSFGTAGNTIYF,TGTGCCAGCAGCTTCGGGACCGCTGGAAACACCATATATTTT
TRBJ1-6,few,12,TRBV2,.,CASFDGGSPLHF,TGTGCCAGCTTCGATGGGGGTTCACCCCTCCACTTT
TRBJ2-2,.,11,TRBV12-5,.,CATLSTGELFF,TGTGCTACCCTTTCCACCGGGGAGCTGTTTTTT
TRBJ1-5,.,18,TRBV24-1,.,CATSASTGARGTDQPQHF,TGTGCCACCAGTGCTAGTACGGGGGCGCGAGGTACCGATCAGCCCCAGCATTTT
TRBJ2-5,.,13,TRBV2,.,CASSTARPETQYF,TGTGCCAGCAGTACGGCCCGGCCAGAGACCCAGTACTTC
TRBJ2-2,.,16,TRBV7-2,TRBD2,CASSLGVAGYGGELFF,TGTGCCAGCAGCTTGGGGGTAGCGGGGTATGGCGGGGAGCTGTTTTTT
TRBJ1-2,once,16,TRBV25-1,.,CASSLVHGASNYGYTF,TGTGCCAGCAGCTTAGTTCACGGGGCTTCTAACTATGGCTACACCTTC
TRBJ1-2,.,17,TRBV24-1,TRBD1,CATSLTGTGVFGYGYTF,TGTGCCACCAGCCTAACCGGGACAGGGGTCTTCGGTTATGGCTACACCTTC
TRBJ2-6,.,15,TRBV27,.,CASSPIGGGANVLTF,TGTGCCAGCAGTCCGATAGGGGGGGGGGCCAACGTCCTGACTTTC
TRBJ2-6,.,18,TRBV7-8,.,CASSLGTPSGSGANVLTF,TGTGCCAGCAGCTTAGGGACACCCTCAGGCTCTGGGGCCAACGTCCTGACTTTC
TRBJ1-1,many,13,TRBV10-3,.,CAISSGMNTEAFF,TGTGCCATCAGTAGCGGGATGAACACTGAAGCTTTCTTT
TRBJ2-5,.,12,TRBV2,.,CASRGPQETQYF,TGTGCCAGCAGGGGGCCCCAAGAGACCCAGTACTTC
TRBJ1-5,.,13,TRBV20-1,TRBD1,CSAATGVNQPQHF,TGCAGTGCTGCGACAGGGGTCAATCAGCCCCAGCATTTT
TRBJ2-5,.,13,TRBV5-4,.,CATLGQLGKTQYF,TGTGCCACCCTAGGACAGCTGGGGAAGACCCAGTACTTC
TRBJ2-7,few,12,TRBV29-1,TRBD1,CSVGDRTYEQYF,TGCAGCGTAGGGGACAGGACCTACGAGCAGTACTTC